This T cell receptor beta chain was recorded in a study of cytomegalovirus exposure and HLA in healthy donors. Study-wide results and caveats: Most subjects' HLA-A and HLA-B alleles were reportedly predicted from TCR beta sequences. Most TCR sequences were uncommon, yet certain public TCRs appeared in many donors. A later examination showed that TCR association rates differed by HLA locus, with DRB1 most and HLA-C fewest.

A multiplex PCR was run with 60 Vbeta primers and 13 Jbeta primers. The data were produced by immunoSEQ multiplex PCR, yet TCRdb's version contains in-frame clones alone and is incomplete. The sample includes approximately 190,000 clones, approximately 78% seen only once; the top ten take roughly 14%. Remarks on this clone: What it binds is not known. A junction end diverges from the germline sequence, so it may reflect a read error.

It was healthy bone marrow donors who served as donors. The germline gives CDR1 SEHNR, CDR2 FQNEAQ (reference sequence). This CDR3 has 14 residues. Sequenced material: PBMCs. The TCR was taken from a woman under 40 in good health and CMV-seropositive. The chain is built from TRBV7-9 and TRBJ2-3; 7 bases are a match to TRBD1. CDR3 sequence: CSSSLGTDADTQYF. The CDR3 region has the DNA TGTTCCAGCAGCCTTGGGACAGATGCAGATACGCAGTATTTT.